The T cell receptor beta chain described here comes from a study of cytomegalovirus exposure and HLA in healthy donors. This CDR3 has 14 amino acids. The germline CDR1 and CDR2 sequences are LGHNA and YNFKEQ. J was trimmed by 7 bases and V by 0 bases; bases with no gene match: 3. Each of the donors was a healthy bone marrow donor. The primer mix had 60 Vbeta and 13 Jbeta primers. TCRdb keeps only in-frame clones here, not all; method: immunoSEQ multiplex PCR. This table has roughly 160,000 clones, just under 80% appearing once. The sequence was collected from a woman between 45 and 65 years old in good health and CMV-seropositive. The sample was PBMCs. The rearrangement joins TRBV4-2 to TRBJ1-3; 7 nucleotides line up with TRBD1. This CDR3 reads CASSQEAGGNTIYF. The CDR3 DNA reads TGTGCCAGCAGCCAAGAAGCAGGGGGGAACACCATATATTTT.